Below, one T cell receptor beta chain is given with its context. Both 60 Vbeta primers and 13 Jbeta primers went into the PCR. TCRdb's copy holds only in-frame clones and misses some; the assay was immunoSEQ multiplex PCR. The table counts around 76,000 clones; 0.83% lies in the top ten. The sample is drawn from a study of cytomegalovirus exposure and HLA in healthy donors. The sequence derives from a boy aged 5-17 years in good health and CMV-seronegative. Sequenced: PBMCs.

This chain's CDR3 is CASSHGTASSDTQYF. The CDR3 DNA follows: TGTGCCAGCTCACACGGGACAGCATCATCCGATACGCAGTATTTT. This chain uses TRBV18 with TRBJ2-3; 7 nucleotides agree with TRBD1. Germline assignment: CDR1 KGHSH and CDR2 LQKENI. V shed 4 bases, J shed 6 bases, and the junction held 10 bases outside the gene matches. This CDR3 is built from 15 residues.